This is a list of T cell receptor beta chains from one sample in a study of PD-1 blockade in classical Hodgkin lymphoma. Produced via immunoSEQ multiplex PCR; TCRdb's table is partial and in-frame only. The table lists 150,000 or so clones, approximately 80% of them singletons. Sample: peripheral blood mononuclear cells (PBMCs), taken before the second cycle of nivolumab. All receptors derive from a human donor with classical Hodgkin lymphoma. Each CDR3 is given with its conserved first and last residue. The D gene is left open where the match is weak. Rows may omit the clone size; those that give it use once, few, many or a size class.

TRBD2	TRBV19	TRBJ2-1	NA	CATVLAGAHPSYNEQFF	TGTGCCACCGTTCTCGCGGGAGCCCACCCCTCCTACAATGAGCAGTTCTTC
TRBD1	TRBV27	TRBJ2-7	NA	CASSAKLQGTYEQYF	TGTGCCAGCAGTGCCAAACTACAGGGGACCTACGAGCAGTACTTC
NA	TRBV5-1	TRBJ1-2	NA	CASSFGGPVGYTF	TGCGCCAGCAGCTTCGGGGGGCCGGTTGGCTACACCTTC
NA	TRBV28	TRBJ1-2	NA	CASRGGDYGYTF	TGTGCCAGCAGGGGGGGGGACTATGGCTACACCTTC
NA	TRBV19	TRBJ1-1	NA	CASTLRRRDTEAFF	TGTGCCAGTACCCTTCGGAGGAGGGACACTGAAGCTTTCTTT
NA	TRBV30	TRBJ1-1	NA	CAWSVLMNTEAFF	TGTGCCTGGAGTGTCCTGATGAACACTGAAGCTTTCTTT
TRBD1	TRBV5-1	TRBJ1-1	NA	CASSWGQGDTEAFF	TGCGCCAGCAGCTGGGGACAGGGGGACACTGAAGCTTTCTTT
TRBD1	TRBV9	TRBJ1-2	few	CASSVSGTGLGYTF	TGTGCCAGCAGCGTGTCCGGGACAGGGTTAGGCTACACCTTC
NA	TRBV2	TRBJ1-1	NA	CASRELQWNTEAFF	TGTGCCAGCAGAGAACTCCAATGGAACACTGAAGCTTTCTTT
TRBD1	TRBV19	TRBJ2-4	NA	CASSIDRTGTDIQYF	TGTGCCAGTAGTATAGATCGGACAGGGACAGACATTCAGTACTTC
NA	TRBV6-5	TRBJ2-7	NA	CASRQTYEQYF	TGTGCCAGCAGACAGACCTACGAGCAGTACTTC